This T cell receptor beta chain stems from a study of cytomegalovirus exposure and HLA in healthy donors. Study-level findings and limits: Most sequenced TCRs were rare (though some public TCRs occurred in many donors). Cytomegalovirus status was reportedly diagnosed by the classifier with high sensitivity and specificity. A later analysis appeared to link common viral pathogens to several of the most significant clusters.

PCR used 60 Vbeta primers and 13 Jbeta primers. Assay: immunoSEQ multiplex PCR; the TCRdb copy retains only in-frame clones and omits some. Seen here are 140,000 to 150,000 clones, 70% observed once, and the top ten hold around 1.9%. This CDR3 contains 14 residues. CDR1 is SGHNT and CDR2 is YYREEE in the germline V gene (reference sequence). Trimming removed 0 bases at V and 6 bases at J, with 12 bases between. Worth noting for this clone: Antigen unknown.

The material sequenced was PBMCs. This TCR was sampled from a woman aged 60-75 years in good health and CMV-seropositive. V gene TRBV5-4 combines with J gene TRBJ1-2; D perhaps matches TRBD1 (5 bases). In nucleotides, the CDR3 is TGTGCCAGCAGCTTGGACGGGGGAGCTAATGGCTACACCTTC. It encodes CASSLDGGANGYTF.